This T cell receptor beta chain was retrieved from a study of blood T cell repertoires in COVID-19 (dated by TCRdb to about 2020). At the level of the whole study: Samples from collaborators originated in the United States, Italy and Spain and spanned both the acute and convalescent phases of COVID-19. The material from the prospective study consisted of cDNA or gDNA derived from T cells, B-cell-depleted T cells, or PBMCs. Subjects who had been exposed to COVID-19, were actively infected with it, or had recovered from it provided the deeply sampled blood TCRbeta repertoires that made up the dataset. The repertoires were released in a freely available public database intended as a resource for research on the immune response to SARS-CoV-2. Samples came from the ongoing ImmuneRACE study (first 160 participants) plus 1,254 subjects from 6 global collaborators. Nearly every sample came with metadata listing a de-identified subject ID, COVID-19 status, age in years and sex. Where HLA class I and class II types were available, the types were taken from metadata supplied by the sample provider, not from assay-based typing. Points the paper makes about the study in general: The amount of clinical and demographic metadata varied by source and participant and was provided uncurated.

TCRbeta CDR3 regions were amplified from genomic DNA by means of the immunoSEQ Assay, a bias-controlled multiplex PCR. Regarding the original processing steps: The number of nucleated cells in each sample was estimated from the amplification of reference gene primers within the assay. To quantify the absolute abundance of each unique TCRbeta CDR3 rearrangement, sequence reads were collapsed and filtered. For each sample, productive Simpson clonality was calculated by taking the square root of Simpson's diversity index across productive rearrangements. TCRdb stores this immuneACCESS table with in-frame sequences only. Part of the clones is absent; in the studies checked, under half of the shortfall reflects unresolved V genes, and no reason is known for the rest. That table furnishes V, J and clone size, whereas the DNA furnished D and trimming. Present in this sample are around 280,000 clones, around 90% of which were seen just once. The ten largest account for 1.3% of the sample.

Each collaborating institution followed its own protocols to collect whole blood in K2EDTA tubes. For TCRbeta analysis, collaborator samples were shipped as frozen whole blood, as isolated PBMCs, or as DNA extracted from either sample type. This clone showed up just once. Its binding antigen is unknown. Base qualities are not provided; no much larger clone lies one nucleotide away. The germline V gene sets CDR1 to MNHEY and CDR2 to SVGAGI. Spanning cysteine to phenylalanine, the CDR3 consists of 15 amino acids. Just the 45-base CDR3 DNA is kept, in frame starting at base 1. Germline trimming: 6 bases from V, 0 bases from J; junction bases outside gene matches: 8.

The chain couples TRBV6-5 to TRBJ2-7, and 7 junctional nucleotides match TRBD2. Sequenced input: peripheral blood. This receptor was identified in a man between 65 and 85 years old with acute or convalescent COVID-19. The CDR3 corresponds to CASRQERGISYEQYF. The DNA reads TGTGCCAGCAGACAGGAGCGGGGCATCTCCTACGAGCAGTACTTC.